This TCR beta chain derives from a study of T cells in Graves' hyperthyroidism and ophthalmopathy. Overall study: Upon initial diagnosis and before any treatment, peripheral blood was collected.

The CDR3 sequence is 14 residues long. Germline assignment: CDR1 SNHLY and CDR2 FYNNEI. V dropped 2 bases and J dropped 6 bases, with 12 bases sitting between them. Amplification of TCR beta CDR3 regions used RNA as the template. The HTBI set primed first-round TCR CDR3 RT-PCR. TCRdb re-called the multiplex PCR reads through MiXCR, storing one row per CDR3 protein. The data show 190,000 or so distinct CDR3 sequences, about 16% seen once. Graves' hyperthyroidism without ophthalmopathy progression within 18 months was termed stable. It was uncontrolled infection, other autoimmune disease, pregnancy or lactation that excluded patients. Many counts were recorded for this clonotype.

The sample was blood. The rearrangement links TRBV2 to TRBJ2-3, with a possible D match to TRBD2 (7 bases). The TCR comes from a man aged 40-49 years with Graves' hyperthyroidism. Written as DNA, the CDR3 is TGTGCCAGCAGTGAAATTCGGGGGGCGGATACGCAGTATTTT. Protein sequence: CASSEIRGADTQYF.